This T cell receptor beta chain was recorded in a study of molecular identifiers for immune sequencing clone quantification. Across the study: Five aliquots were made in replicates from the RNA of approximately 20,000 or 98,000 naive CD8 cells, and four were sequenced. Overall study results and limits: Effector cells had over 98% of their molecules in clones above 20 RNA copies, while naive cells had under 1%.

As for this clonotype: No antigen is known for it. A junction end diverges from the germline sequence, so it may reflect a read error.

TCRdb processed the PCR reads anew with MiXCR; each CDR3 protein has one entry. The sample shows over 85,000 distinct CDR3 sequences, around 20% of them seen only once. CDR1 is MGHRA, CDR2 YSYEKL, per germline. This CDR3 is built from 15 residues. This sequence originates from a human donor in good health. Some libraries in this study had Jurkat cell RNA spiked in. Sequenced input: naive CD8+ T cells from blood, with Jurkat cell RNA spiked in. Subset denoted: FACS-sorted CD8+CD4-CCR7+CD45RA+ naive T cells. The chain combines TRBV4-1 with TRBJ2-7; D gene unclear. The CDR3 nucleotides read TGCGCCAGCAGCCAGTCAGTGCGCAACTCCTACGGGCAGTACTTC. Translating it yields CASSQSVRNSYGQYF.